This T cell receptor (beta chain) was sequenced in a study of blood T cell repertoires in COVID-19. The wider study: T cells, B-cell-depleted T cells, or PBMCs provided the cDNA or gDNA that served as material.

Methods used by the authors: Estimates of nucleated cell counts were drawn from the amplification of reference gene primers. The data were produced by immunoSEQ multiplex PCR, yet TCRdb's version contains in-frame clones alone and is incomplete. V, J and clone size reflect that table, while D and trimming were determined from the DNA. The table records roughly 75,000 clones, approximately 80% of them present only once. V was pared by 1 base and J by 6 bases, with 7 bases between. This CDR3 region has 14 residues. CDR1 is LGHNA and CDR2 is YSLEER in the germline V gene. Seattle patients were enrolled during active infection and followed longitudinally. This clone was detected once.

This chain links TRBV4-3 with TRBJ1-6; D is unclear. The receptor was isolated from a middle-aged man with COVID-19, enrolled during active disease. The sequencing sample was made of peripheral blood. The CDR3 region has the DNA TGCGCCAGCAGCCAAGGCCGGGGTAATTCACCCCTCCACTTT. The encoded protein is CASSQGRGNSPLHF.